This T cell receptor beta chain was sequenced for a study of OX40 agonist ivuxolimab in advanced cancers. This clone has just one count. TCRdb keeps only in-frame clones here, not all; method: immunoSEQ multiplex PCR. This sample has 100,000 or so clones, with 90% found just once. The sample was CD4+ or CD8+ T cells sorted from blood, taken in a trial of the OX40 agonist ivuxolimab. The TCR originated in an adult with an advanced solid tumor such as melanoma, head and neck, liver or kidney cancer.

The CDR3 nucleotides are TGTGCCAGTAGTATCGCTACTAGCGGGAGGCTTGGCACCGGGGAGCTGTTTTTT. Amino acids: CASSIATSGRLGTGELFF. The chain is built from TRBV19 and TRBJ2-2; 12 nucleotides line up with TRBD2. Germline loops: CDR1 LNHDA, CDR2 SQIVND (reference sequence). This CDR3 is 18 amino acids long. V dropped 3 bases and J dropped 4; count of bases not matched to a gene: 9.